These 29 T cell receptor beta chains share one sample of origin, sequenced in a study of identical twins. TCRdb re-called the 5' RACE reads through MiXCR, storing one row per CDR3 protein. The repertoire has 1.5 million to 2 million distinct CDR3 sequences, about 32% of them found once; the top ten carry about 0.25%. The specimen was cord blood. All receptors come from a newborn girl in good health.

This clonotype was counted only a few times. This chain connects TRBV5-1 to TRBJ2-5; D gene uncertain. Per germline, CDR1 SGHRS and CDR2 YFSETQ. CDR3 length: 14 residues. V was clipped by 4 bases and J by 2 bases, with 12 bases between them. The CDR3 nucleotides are TGCGCCAGCAGCCTTCCTCTAGAGCAAGAGACCCAGTACTTC. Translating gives CASSLPLEQETQYF.

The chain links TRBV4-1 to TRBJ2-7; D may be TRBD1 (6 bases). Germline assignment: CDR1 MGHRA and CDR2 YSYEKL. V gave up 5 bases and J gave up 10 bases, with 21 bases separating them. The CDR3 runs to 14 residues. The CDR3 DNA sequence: TGCGCCAGCAGCGTAGCAGGGGCCAAAAACACTCAGTACTTC. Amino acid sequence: CASSVAGAKNTQYF.

The CDR3 loop reads CASSPGTSGARETQYF. The CDR3 nucleotides are TGCGCCAGCAGCCCCGGGACTAGCGGGGCCAGAGAGACCCAGTACTTC. J is TRBJ2-5 and V is TRBV5-1; 13 bases line up with TRBD2. With 4 bases clipped from V and 4 bases from J, the junction kept 7 bases outside the gene matches. Germline V lookup: CDR1 SGHRS, CDR2 YFSETQ. This CDR3 spans 16 amino acids.

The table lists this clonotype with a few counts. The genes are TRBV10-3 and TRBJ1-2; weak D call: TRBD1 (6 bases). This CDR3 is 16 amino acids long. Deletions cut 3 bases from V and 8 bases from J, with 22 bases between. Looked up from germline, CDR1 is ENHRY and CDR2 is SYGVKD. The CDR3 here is CAISDATPGQNRGYTF. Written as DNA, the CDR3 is TGTGCCATCAGTGACGCGACCCCGGGACAAAATCGAGGCTACACCTTC.

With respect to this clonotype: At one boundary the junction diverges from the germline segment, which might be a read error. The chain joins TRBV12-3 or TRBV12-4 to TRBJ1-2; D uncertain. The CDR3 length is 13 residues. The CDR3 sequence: CASSLDSRYGFTF. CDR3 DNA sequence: TGTGCCAGCAGTTTAGACTCCCGCTATGGCTTCACCTTC.

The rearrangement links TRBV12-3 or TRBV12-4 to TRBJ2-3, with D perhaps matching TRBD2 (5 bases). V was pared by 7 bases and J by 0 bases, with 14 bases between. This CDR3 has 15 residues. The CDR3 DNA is TGTGCCAGCACCAAACGCCCGGGGAGCACAGATACGCAGTATTTT. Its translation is CASTKRPGSTDTQYF.

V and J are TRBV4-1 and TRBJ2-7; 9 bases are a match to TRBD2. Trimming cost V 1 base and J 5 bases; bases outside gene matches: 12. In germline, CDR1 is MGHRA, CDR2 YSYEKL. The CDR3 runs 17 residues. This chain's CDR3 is CASSQGVLAGMFHEQYF. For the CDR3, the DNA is TGCGCCAGCAGCCAAGGGGTGCTAGCGGGAATGTTCCACGAGCAGTACTTC.

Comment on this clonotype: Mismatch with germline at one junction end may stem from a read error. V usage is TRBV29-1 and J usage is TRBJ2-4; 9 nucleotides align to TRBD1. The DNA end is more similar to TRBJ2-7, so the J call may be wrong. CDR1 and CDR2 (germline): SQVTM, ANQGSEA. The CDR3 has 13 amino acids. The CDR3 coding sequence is TGCGGCGTGGTGGGGACAGGGCCCTACGAGCAGTACTTC. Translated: CGVVGTGPYEQYF.

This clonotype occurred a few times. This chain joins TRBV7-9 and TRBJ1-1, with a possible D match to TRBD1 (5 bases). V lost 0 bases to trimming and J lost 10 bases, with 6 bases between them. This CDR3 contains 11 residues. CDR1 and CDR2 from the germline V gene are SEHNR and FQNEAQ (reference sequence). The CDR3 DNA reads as TGTGCCAGCAGCTTAGCGGGGGTAGCTTTCTTT. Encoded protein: CASSLAGVAFF.

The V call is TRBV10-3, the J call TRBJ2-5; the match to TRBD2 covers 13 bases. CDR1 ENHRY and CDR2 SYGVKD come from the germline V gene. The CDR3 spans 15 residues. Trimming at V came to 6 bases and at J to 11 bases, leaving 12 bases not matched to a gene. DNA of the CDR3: TGTGCCATCAGAACACTAGCGGGAGGGGACAATGAGCAGTACTTC. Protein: CAIRTLAGGDNEQYF.

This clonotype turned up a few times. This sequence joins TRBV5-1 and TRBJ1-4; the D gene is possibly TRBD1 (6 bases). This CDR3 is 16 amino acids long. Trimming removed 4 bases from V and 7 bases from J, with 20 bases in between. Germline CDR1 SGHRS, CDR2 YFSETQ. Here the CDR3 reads CASSADRTAFSEKLFF. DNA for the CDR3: TGCGCCAGCAGCGCCGACCGGACAGCTTTTAGTGAAAAACTGTTTTTT.

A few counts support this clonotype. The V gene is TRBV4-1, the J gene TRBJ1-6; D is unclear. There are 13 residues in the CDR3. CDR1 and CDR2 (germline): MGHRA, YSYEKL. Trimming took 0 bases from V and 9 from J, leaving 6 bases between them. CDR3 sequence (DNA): TGCGCCAGCAGCCAAGATTGGGTTTCACCCCTCCACTTT. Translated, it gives CASSQDWVSPLHF.

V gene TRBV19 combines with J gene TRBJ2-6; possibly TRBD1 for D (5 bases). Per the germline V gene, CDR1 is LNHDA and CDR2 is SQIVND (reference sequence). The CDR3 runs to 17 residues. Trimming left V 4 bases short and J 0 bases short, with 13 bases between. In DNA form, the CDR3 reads TGTGCCAGTAGTAGGGGCAGTTCCCGCTCTGGGGCCAACGTCCTGACTTTC. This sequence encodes CASSRGSSRSGANVLTF.

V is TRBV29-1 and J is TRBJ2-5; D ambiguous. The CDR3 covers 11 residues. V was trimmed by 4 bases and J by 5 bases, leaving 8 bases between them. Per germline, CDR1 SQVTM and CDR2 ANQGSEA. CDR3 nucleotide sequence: TGCAGCGTTGTCCGTGCCGAGACCCAGTACTTC. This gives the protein CSVVRAETQYF.

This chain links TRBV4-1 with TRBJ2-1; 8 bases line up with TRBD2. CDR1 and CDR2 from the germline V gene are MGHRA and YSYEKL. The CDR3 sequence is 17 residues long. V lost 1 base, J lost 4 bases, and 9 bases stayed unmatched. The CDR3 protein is CASSQVGAGALYNEQFF. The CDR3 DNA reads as TGCGCCAGCAGCCAAGTTGGAGCGGGAGCCCTGTACAATGAGCAGTTCTTC.

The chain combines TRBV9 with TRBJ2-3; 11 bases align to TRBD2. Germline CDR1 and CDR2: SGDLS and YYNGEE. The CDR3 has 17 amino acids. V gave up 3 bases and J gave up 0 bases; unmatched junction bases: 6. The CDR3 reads CASSALTSGASTDTQYF. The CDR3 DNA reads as TGTGCCAGCAGCGCCCTGACTAGCGGGGCTAGCACAGATACGCAGTATTTT.

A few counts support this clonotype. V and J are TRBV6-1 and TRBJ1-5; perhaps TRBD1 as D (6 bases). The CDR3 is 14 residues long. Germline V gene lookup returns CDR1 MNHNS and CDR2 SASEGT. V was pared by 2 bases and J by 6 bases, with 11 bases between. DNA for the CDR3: TGTGCCAGCAGTGAATCTTTCAGGGGTCAGCCCCAGCATTTT. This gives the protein CASSESFRGQPQHF.

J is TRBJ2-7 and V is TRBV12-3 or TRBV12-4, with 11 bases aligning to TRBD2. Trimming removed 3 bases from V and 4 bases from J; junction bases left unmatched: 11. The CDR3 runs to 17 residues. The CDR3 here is CASSFSPGTSGRYEQYF. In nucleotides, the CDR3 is TGTGCCAGCAGTTTCAGCCCGGGGACTAGCGGAAGGTACGAGCAGTACTTC.

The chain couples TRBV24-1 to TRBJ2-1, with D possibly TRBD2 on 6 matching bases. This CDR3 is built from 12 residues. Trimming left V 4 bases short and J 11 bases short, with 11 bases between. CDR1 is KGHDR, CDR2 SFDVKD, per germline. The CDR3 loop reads CATSDETSKQFF. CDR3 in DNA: TGTGCCACCAGTGACGAGACTAGTAAGCAGTTCTTC.

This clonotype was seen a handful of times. The CDR3 loop reads CASSDPSAGGQETQYF. In nucleotides, the CDR3 is TGTGCCAGCAGTGACCCCTCTGCGGGGGGACAAGAGACCCAGTACTTC. J is TRBJ2-5 and V is TRBV2; 8 nucleotides match TRBD2. The CDR3 runs to 16 residues. In germline, CDR1 is SNHLY, CDR2 FYNNEI. V dropped 3 bases and J dropped 2; count of bases not matched to a gene: 8.

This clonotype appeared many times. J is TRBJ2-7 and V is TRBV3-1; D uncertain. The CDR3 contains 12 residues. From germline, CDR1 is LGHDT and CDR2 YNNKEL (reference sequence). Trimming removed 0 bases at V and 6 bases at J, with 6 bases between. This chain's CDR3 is CASSQDTREQYF. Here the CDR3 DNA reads TGTGCCAGCAGCCAAGATACCCGCGAGCAGTACTTC.

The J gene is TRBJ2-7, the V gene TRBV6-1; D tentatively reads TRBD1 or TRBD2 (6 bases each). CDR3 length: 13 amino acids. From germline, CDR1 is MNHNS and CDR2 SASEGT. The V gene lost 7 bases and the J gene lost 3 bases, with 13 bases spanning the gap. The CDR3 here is CASKRGPLYEQYF. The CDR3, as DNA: TGTGCCAGCAAACGGGGGCCCCTCTACGAGCAGTACTTC.

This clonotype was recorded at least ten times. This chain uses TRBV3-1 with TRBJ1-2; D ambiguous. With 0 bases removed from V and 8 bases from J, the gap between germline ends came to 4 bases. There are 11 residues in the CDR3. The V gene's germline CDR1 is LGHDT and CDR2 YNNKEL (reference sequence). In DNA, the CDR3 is TGTGCCAGCAGCCAAGAGGGGGGCTACACCTTC. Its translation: CASSQEGGYTF. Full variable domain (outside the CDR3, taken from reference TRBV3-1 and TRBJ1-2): DTAVSQTPKYLVTQMGNDKSIKCEQNLGHDTMYWYKQDSKKFLKIMFSYNNKELIINETVPNRFSPKSPDKAHLNLHINSLELGDSAVYFCASSQEGGYTFGSGTRLTVV.

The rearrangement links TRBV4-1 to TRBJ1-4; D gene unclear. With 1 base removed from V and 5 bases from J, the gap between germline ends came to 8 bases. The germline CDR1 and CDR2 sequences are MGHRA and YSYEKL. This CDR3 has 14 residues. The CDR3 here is CASSQARENEKLFF. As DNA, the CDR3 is TGCGCCAGCAGCCAAGCCAGAGAGAATGAAAAACTGTTTTTT.

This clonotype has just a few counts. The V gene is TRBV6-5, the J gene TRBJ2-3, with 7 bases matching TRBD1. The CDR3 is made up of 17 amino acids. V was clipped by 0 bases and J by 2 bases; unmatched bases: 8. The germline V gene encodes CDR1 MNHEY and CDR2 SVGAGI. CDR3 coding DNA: TGTGCCAGCAGTTACTCCTTCCCGACAGGGACCACAGATACGCAGTATTTT. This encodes CASSYSFPTGTTDTQYF.

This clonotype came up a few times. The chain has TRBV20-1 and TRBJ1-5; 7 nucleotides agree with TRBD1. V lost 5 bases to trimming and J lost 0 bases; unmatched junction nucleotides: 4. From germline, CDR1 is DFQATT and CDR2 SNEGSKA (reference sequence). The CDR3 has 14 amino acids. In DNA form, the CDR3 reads TGCAGTGCTCCCAGGGGGTATAGCAATCAGCCCCAGCATTTT. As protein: CSAPRGYSNQPQHF.

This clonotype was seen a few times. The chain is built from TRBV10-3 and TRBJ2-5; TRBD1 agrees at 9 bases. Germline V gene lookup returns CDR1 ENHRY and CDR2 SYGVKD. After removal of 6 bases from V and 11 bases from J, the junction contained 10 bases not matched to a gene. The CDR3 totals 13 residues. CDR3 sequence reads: CAIRGTGSYGQYF. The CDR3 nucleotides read TGTGCCATCAGGGGGACAGGGTCCTACGGTCAGTACTTC.

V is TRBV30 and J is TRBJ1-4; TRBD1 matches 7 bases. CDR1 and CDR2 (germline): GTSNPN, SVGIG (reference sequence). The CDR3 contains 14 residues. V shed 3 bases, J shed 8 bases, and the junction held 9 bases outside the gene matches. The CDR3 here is CAWSPGAGGEKLFF. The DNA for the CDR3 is TGTGCCTGGAGCCCCGGGGCAGGGGGGGAAAAACTGTTTTTT. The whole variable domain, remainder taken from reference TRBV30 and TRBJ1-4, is SQTIHQWPATLVQPVGSPLSLECTVEGTSNPNLYWYRQAAGRGLQLLFYSVGIGQISSEVPQNLSASRPQDRQFILSSKKLLLSDSGFYLCAWSPGAGGEKLFFGSGTQLSVL.

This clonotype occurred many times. CDR3 in amino acids: CASSEVVWGTRGQPQHF. CDR3 in DNA: TGTGCCAGCAGTGAAGTAGTTTGGGGGACCCGGGGTCAGCCCCAGCATTTT. The chain uses TRBV6-1 and TRBJ1-5; D might be TRBD1 (5 bases). CDR3 length: 17 amino acids. Germline loops: CDR1 MNHNS, CDR2 SASEGT. V lost 1 base, J lost 6 bases, and 19 bases lay in between.